The 6 T cell receptor beta chains presented below share a single source sample, sequenced in a study of cytomegalovirus exposure and HLA in healthy donors. 60 Vbeta and 13 Jbeta primers were used in PCR. Here immunoSEQ multiplex PCR was the method, and the copy in TCRdb shows in-frame clones only, minus some. The table records roughly 180,000 clones, roughly 84% of them present only once. Sequenced: PBMCs. The receptors originated from a boy between 5 and 17 years old in good health and CMV-seronegative.

This clone turned up a few times. The chain links TRBV30 to TRBJ1-1, with D hard to call. Germline V CDR1 and CDR2: GTSNPN, SVGIG (reference sequence). There are 11 residues in the CDR3. Trimming removed 2 bases at V and 6 bases at J, with 7 bases between. This CDR3 reads CAWSLGPEAFF. The CDR3 nucleotides are TGTGCCTGGAGTCTAGGTCCTGAAGCTTTCTTT.

The chain recombines TRBV7-2 with TRBJ1-6, with a tentative D call TRBD1 (5 bases). Germline values: CDR1 SGHTA, CDR2 FQGNSA. The CDR3 runs 13 residues. Trimming removed 3 bases at V and 6 bases at J, with 6 bases between. Here the CDR3 reads CASSLTANSPLHF. The DNA for the CDR3 is TGTGCCAGCAGCTTGACAGCTAATTCACCCCTCCACTTT.

On this clone: This sample also contains other DNA sequences that code for the same CDR3. CDR3 nucleotide sequence: TGTGCCAGCAGCCAAGACAGACTCTATGGCTACACCTTC. It codes for CASSQDRLYGYTF. This chain connects TRBV14 to TRBJ1-2; D remains ambiguous. CDR1 and CDR2 (germline): SGHDN, FVKESK. Trimming took off 0 bases at V and 4 bases at J, with 6 bases between the two ends. The CDR3 consists of 13 residues.

The chain employs TRBV25-1 and TRBJ1-3, with 8 bases matching TRBD1. V lost 11 bases and J lost 2; bases outside the gene matches: 5. Germline-derived CDR1 and CDR2 are MGHDK and SYGVNS. The CDR3 covers 13 residues. The CDR3 nucleotides are TGTGCCGCGACAGGGGCAACTGGAAACACCATATATTTT. Its translation: CAATGATGNTIYF.

This clone was counted a single time. This sequence joins TRBV6-1 and TRBJ2-1, with 7 bases lining up with TRBD1. The CDR3 runs to 11 residues. V gave up 9 bases and J gave up 9 bases; unmatched junction bases: 5. Per germline, CDR1 MNHNS and CDR2 SASEGT. The CDR3 nucleotides read TGTGCCAGTTCTAGGGGGCCTGAGCAGTTCTTC. This codes for CASSRGPEQFF.

The genes are TRBV10-3 and TRBJ1-5; 9 nucleotides match TRBD1. V lost 4 bases, J lost 5 bases, and 0 bases stayed unmatched. The CDR3 runs 13 residues. In germline, CDR1 is ENHRY, CDR2 SYGVKD. The CDR3 region is CAISGTGDQPQHF. The CDR3 DNA sequence: TGTGCCATCAGTGGGACAGGGGATCAGCCCCAGCATTTT.